The 6 T cell receptor beta chains in this list originate from one sample, sequenced in a study of blood T cell repertoires in COVID-19. Assay used: immunoSEQ multiplex PCR; TCRdb lists only in-frame clones, some missing. The table has over 70,000 clones, 80% to 90% seen once. Sequenced: peripheral blood. The receptor source for this set is a human donor in a cohort sampled during active COVID-19.

The V and J genes are TRBV7-2 and TRBJ1-2, with 8 bases matching TRBD1. The CDR3 is made up of 13 amino acids. In germline, CDR1 is SGHTA, CDR2 FQGNSA. With V trimmed by 3 bases and J by 8 bases, 5 bases remained unmatched. The DNA for the CDR3 is TGTGCCAGCAGCTTCGGACAGGGCAGAGGCTACACCTTC. This translates into CASSFGQGRGYTF.

This clone was detected once. The rearrangement links TRBV18 to TRBJ1-2, with 10 bases lining up with TRBD1. Unmatched junction bases numbered 8, after V lost 3 bases and J lost 7 bases. The germline CDR1 and CDR2 sequences are KGHSH and LQKENI. The CDR3 length is 15 residues. The CDR3 protein is CASSPSTGGEGGYTF. The CDR3 DNA is TGTGCCAGCTCACCTTCGACAGGGGGCGAGGGTGGCTACACCTTC.

The chain is built from TRBV6-2 or TRBV6-3 and TRBJ2-5; 10 nucleotides match TRBD1. V trimming: 2 bases; J trimming: 4 bases; junction bases outside the gene matches: 4. The CDR3 runs to 15 residues. Germline loops: CDR1 MNHEY, CDR2 SVGEGT. CDR3 in amino acids: CASSYRGTGAETQYF. For the CDR3, the DNA is TGTGCCAGCAGTTACAGAGGGACAGGGGCAGAGACCCAGTACTTC.

This clone was seen just once. This chain links TRBV6-5 with TRBJ1-1, with TRBD1 matching over 7 bases. The CDR3 is 13 amino acids. Germline-derived CDR1 and CDR2 are MNHEY and SVGAGI. V gave up 6 bases and J gave up 10 bases; unmatched junction bases: 11. This chain's CDR3 is CASRKTGTERAFF. CDR3 DNA sequence: TGTGCCAGCAGAAAGACCGGGACAGAGCGAGCTTTCTTT.

This chain connects TRBV11-1 to TRBJ2-1, with D perhaps matching TRBD2 (5 bases). Per germline, CDR1 SGHAT and CDR2 FQDESV (reference sequence). This CDR3 comprises 15 residues. V was clipped by 3 bases and J by 0 bases, with 9 bases between them. DNA for the CDR3: TGTGCCAGCAGCTTGGACTTGATCTCCTACAATGAGCAGTTCTTC. Translated: CASSLDLISYNEQFF.

The chain links TRBV6-5 to TRBJ1-1, with a weak D call TRBD1 (5 bases). Germline lookup yields CDR1 MNHEY and CDR2 SVGAGI. Deletions cut 2 bases from V and 1 base from J, with 8 bases between. The CDR3 has 14 amino acids. CDR3 region: CASSYRTPNTEAFF. CDR3 nucleotides: TGTGCCAGCAGTTACCGGACACCGAACACTGAAGCTTTCTTT.